A selection of T cell receptor beta chains follows, all from one sample in a study of cytomegalovirus exposure and HLA in healthy donors. Clones were read by immunoSEQ multiplex PCR, and TCRdb kept only the in-frame ones, dropping some. The table includes just over 200,000 clones, approximately 70% detected once. The sample was PBMCs. The source of these receptors is a man in his forties or fifties in good health and CMV-seropositive. Each CDR3 is given with its conserved first and last residue. Each record gives: D gene, clone size, V gene, J gene, CDR3 DNA, CDR3 protein. A D gene is named only where the DNA matches it firmly. The size field is filled for only some rows; it gives once, few, many or a size class.

NA	NA	TRBV27	TRBJ2-7	TGTGCCAGCAGTTTATTCGGTTCCTACGAGCAGTACTTC	CASSLFGSYEQYF
NA	few	TRBV5-4	TRBJ2-1	TGTGCCAGCAGTACCGAAGGGGGACGCAATGAGCAGTTCTTC	CASSTEGGRNEQFF
NA	few	TRBV19	TRBJ1-5	TGTGCCAGTAGTGTCGACAGGCGGGATCAGCCCCAGCATTTT	CASSVDRRDQPQHF
TRBD2	NA	TRBV10-3	TRBJ2-3	TGTGCCGTTGGAGGACTAGCGGGCACAGATACGCAGTATTTT	CAVGGLAGTDTQYF
NA	NA	TRBV10-2	TRBJ2-1	TGCGCCAGCAGGAGAACAGGGAGTCGGGACAATGAGCAGTTCTTC	CASRRTGSRDNEQFF
TRBD1	NA	TRBV19	TRBJ2-1	TGTGCCAGTAACCGGGACAGGGAAGGGGGCTACAATGAGCAGTTCTTC	CASNRDREGGYNEQFF
TRBD1	NA	TRBV5-6	TRBJ1-1	TGTGCCAGCCAGCTTTCCCGGCGACAGGGGAAAATGAACACTGAAGCTTTCTTT	CASQLSRRQGKMNTEAFF
TRBD1	NA	TRBV5-4	TRBJ2-6	TGTGCCAGCACGACAGGGTATGATACCGGGGCCAACGTCCTGACTTTC	CASTTGYDTGANVLTF
TRBD2	NA	TRBV6-5	TRBJ2-1	TGTGCCAGCAGTTACAGGGCTAGCGGGGGGTTCAATGAGCAGTTCTTC	CASSYRASGGFNEQFF
NA	NA	TRBV4-1	TRBJ1-1	TGCGCCAGCAGCCAAGATCCGACAGGCGCCGGGGCTGAAGCTTTCTTT	CASSQDPTGAGAEAFF
NA	NA	TRBV5-1	TRBJ2-5	TGCGCCAGCAGCTTGGGTGCAGCGATAGAGACCCAGTACTTC	CASSLGAAIETQYF
TRBD2	NA	TRBV9	TRBJ2-5	TGTGCCAGCAGCGTAGGATCTCTAGCGGGGGCCCTCCAAGAGACCCAGTACTTC	CASSVGSLAGALQETQYF
NA	NA	TRBV14	TRBJ2-7	TGTGCCAGCAGCCAAGCTAGGGAGCAGTACTTC	CASSQAREQYF
TRBD1	NA	TRBV11-2	TRBJ1-1	TGTGCCAGCAGTTTGACAGGGCAGGAAGCTTTCTTT	CASSLTGQEAFF
NA	few	TRBV7-2	TRBJ2-6	TGTGCCAGCAGCCTACTACCCGGAGTTGCTGGGGCCAACGTCCTGACTTTC	CASSLLPGVAGANVLTF
NA	NA	TRBV15	TRBJ2-7	TGTGCCACCAGCAGCGCCACACCAGTAAGCTCCTACGAGCAGTACTTC	CATSSATPVSSYEQYF
TRBD1	once	TRBV19	TRBJ1-3	TGTGCCAGTAGTATAAGGGACAGCGGAAACACCATATATTTT	CASSIRDSGNTIYF
TRBD1	NA	TRBV7-6	TRBJ2-1	TGTGCCAGCAGCCCTAGGACAGGGATTGAGCAGTTCTTC	CASSPRTGIEQFF
NA	NA	TRBV28	TRBJ2-5	TGTGCCAGCAGCTTTCGGGGGGCCCAAGAGACCCAGTACTTC	CASSFRGAQETQYF
TRBD1	few	TRBV4-1	TRBJ2-5	TGCGCCAGCAGCCAAGAAGGGCAGGGGGTAGAGACCCAGTACTTC	CASSQEGQGVETQYF
TRBD1	NA	TRBV7-8	TRBJ1-4	TGTGCCAGCAGCACTAGGGACAGGGCAACTAATGAAAAACTGTTTTTT	CASSTRDRATNEKLFF
NA	once	TRBV7-8	TRBJ1-2	TGTGCCAGCAGCTTGGGACTTCGGAGGGATGGCTACACCTTC	CASSLGLRRDGYTF
TRBD2	once	TRBV19	TRBJ2-5	TGTGCCAGTAGTGCCAACGGGGGGTTGTCCGGGGAGACCCAGTACTTC	CASSANGGLSGETQYF
NA	NA	TRBV5-1	TRBJ2-7	TGCGCCAGCAGCTTGGAGGGGGAGCAGTACTTC	CASSLEGEQYF
NA	NA	TRBV7-2	TRBJ2-7	TGTGCCAGCAGCTTAGGAGTGGGCCAAAGCTCCTACGAGCAGTACTTC	CASSLGVGQSSYEQYF
TRBD1	few	TRBV5-4	TRBJ1-2	TGTGCCAGCGGCGGGACAGGGGATGGGGGCGGCTATGGCTACACCTTC	CASGGTGDGGGYGYTF
NA	NA	TRBV9	TRBJ2-5	TGTGCCAGCAGCGTAACACTAACCCCAGAGACCCAGTACTTC	CASSVTLTPETQYF
NA	NA	TRBV4-1	TRBJ2-5	TGTGCCAGCAGCCATATTACTAGTGTAGAGACCCAGTACTTC	CASSHITSVETQYF
TRBD1	NA	TRBV29-1	TRBJ1-2	TGCAGCGCTGGAGGCTCCGGACAGGAGATATATGGCTACACCTTC	CSAGGSGQEIYGYTF
NA	few	TRBV7-7	TRBJ2-2	TGTGCCCACCGGGGGAACACCGGGGAGCTGTTTTTT	CAHRGNTGELFF
TRBD1	NA	TRBV7-9	TRBJ1-4	TGTGCCAGCAGCCAGTCGGGACAGGGGCTTTTGGGGGAAAAACTGTTTTTT	CASSQSGQGLLGEKLFF
NA	few	TRBV5-6	TRBJ2-5	TGTGCCAGCAGCTCCGTAGGGGCAGAGACCCAGTACTTC	CASSSVGAETQYF
TRBD1	NA	TRBV5-4	TRBJ2-7	TGTGCCAGCAGCTCAGATGGGACAGGCTACGAGCAGTACTTC	CASSSDGTGYEQYF
NA	NA	TRBV29-1	TRBJ1-1	TGCAGCTCCCAATGGCTGGAGGGGTCTGAAGCTTTCTTT	CSSQWLEGSEAFF
TRBD1	NA	TRBV7-9	TRBJ2-3	TGTTCCAGCAGCACCGACAGGGGGTATTCAGATACGCAGTATTTT	CSSSTDRGYSDTQYF
TRBD2	NA	TRBV6-4	TRBJ2-2	TGTGCCAGCAGGACTAGCGGGGGGGCGAACACCGGGGAGCTGTTTTTT	CASRTSGGANTGELFF
NA	NA	TRBV7-8	TRBJ1-1	TGTGCCAGCAGCCCACAGTTGAACACTGAAGCTTTCTTT	CASSPQLNTEAFF